Below, 9 T cell receptor beta chains from the same sample are listed, as sequenced in a study of technical replicates of blood from a handful of donors. Repertoires were generated with immunoSEQ multiplex PCR, while TCRdb's copy carries only in-frame clones and drops some. The repertoire has 60,000 to 90,000 clones, around 97% of them found once; the top ten carry 0.25% to 0.3%. Sequenced input: T cells isolated from PBMCs. Receptor source: a human donor in good health.

This chain connects TRBV5-4 to TRBJ1-2, with TRBD1 matching 9 bases. CDR1 and CDR2 (germline): SGHNT, YYREEE (reference sequence). V gave up 3 bases and J gave up 5 bases; unmatched junction bases: 2. The CDR3 covers 13 residues. The CDR3 region has the DNA TGTGCCAGCAGCTCAGACAGGGGGTATGGCTACACCTTC. It yields the protein CASSSDRGYGYTF. Using reference TRBV5-4 and TRBJ1-2 for the parts outside the CDR3, the full variable domain is ETGVTQSPTHLIKTRGQQVTLRCSSQSGHNTVSWYQQALGQGPQFIFQYYREEENGRGNFPPRFSGLQFPNYSSELNVNALELDDSALYLCASSSDRGYGYTFGSGTRLTVV.

The chain has TRBV5-8 and TRBJ1-5; D is perhaps TRBD1 (5 bases). This CDR3 has 14 residues. The ends were cut back, 1 base at V and 7 bases at J, with 12 bases in the middle. The germline V gene has CDR1 SGHTS and CDR2 YDEGEE. CDR3 sequence reads: CASSLSQGIQPQHF. In DNA, the CDR3 is TGTGCCAGCAGCTTGAGTCAGGGAATACAGCCCCAGCATTTT. The full variable domain, in which reference TRBV5-8 and TRBJ1-5 provide the parts outside the CDR3, is EAGVTQSPTHLIKTRGQQATLRCSPISGHTSVYWYQQALGLGLQFLLWYDEGEERNRGNFPPRFSGRQFPNYSSELNVNALELEDSALYLCASSLSQGIQPQHFGDGTRLSIL.

The CDR3 sequence is CASSIRDLNQPQHF. The CDR3, as DNA: TGTGCCAGTAGTATCCGGGACTTAAATCAGCCCCAGCATTTT. This chain joins TRBV19 and TRBJ1-5; D possibly corresponds to TRBD1 (5 bases). The V end lost 3 bases, the J end lost 4 bases, and 10 bases lay between the germline ends. Germline V lookup: CDR1 LNHDA, CDR2 SQIVND (reference sequence). The length of the CDR3 is 14 residues.

This clone was seen just once. This chain connects TRBV30 to TRBJ2-3; 8 bases map to TRBD2. V shed 0 bases and J 5 bases; nucleotides not matched to a gene: 7. CDR3 size: 15 residues. Germline CDR1 is GTSNPN and CDR2 is SVGIG (reference sequence). This chain's CDR3 is CAWSVGRASGDTQYF. For the CDR3, the DNA is TGTGCCTGGAGTGTCGGGAGGGCCTCGGGAGATACGCAGTATTTT.

The rearrangement links TRBV27 to TRBJ1-1; tentatively, D is TRBD1 (6 bases). The CDR3 runs 16 residues. Germline V gene sequence: CDR1 MNHEY, CDR2 SMNVEV (reference sequence). Trimming shortened V by 6 bases and J by 3 bases, and 20 bases separated the two germline ends. The CDR3 spells CASRMTGGNLDTEAFF. The CDR3 DNA follows: TGTGCCAGCAGGATGACAGGTGGGAATTTGGACACTGAAGCTTTCTTT.

V usage is TRBV6-4 and J usage is TRBJ1-1; 7 nucleotides match TRBD1. Germline trimming cut 5 bases from V and 4 bases from J; bases unmatched to any gene: 7. This CDR3 spans 14 amino acids. Germline lookup yields CDR1 MRHNA and CDR2 SNTAGT. CDR3 nucleotides: TGTGCCAGCAGTTTTGAACAGGGGAGCACTGAAGCTTTCTTT. Residues: CASSFEQGSTEAFF.

V usage is TRBV11-2 and J usage is TRBJ2-2; D possibly corresponds to TRBD2 (5 bases). V lost 7 bases and J 2 bases, leaving 8 bases between the germline ends. Per the germline V gene, CDR1 is SGHAT and CDR2 is FQNNGV. The CDR3 covers 13 residues. The CDR3 DNA is TGTGCCAGCACGAGCGGAAACACCGGGGAGCTGTTTTTT. Translating it yields CASTSGNTGELFF.

The chain carries TRBV15 and TRBJ2-7; 7 nucleotides match TRBD1. The ends lost 3 bases at V and 0 bases at J; junction bases unmatched: 8. CDR3 length: 16 amino acids. Germline values: CDR1 LNHNV, CDR2 YYDKDF (reference sequence). The CDR3 sequence: CATSSYSGQHSYEQYF. CDR3 sequence (DNA): TGTGCCACCAGCAGCTACTCGGGACAGCACTCCTACGAGCAGTACTTC.

The V gene is TRBV2, the J gene TRBJ2-3; 10 nucleotides align to TRBD1. Trimming removed 6 bases from V and 2 bases from J; junction bases left unmatched: 2. The CDR3 is made up of 14 amino acids. Looked up from germline, CDR1 is SNHLY and CDR2 is FYNNEI. In nucleotides, the CDR3 is TGTGCCAGCAGCGGACAGGGGGACACAGATACGCAGTATTTT. Translating it yields CASSGQGDTDTQYF.